Shown below are 31 T cell receptor beta chains from a single sample sequenced in a study of cytomegalovirus exposure and HLA in healthy donors. Only in-frame clones appear in the TCRdb table, and some are missing; sequencing was by immunoSEQ multiplex PCR. Of tens of thousands of clones detected, around 94% appear once; the ten largest clones hold roughly 3%. Specimen: PBMCs. Receptors were obtained from a woman under 30 in good health and CMV-seropositive.

The chain recombines TRBV9 with TRBJ2-1, with 8 bases matching TRBD2. Germline assignment: CDR1 SGDLS and CDR2 YYNGEE. CDR3 length: 17 residues. Unmatched junction bases numbered 12, after V lost 0 bases and J lost 7 bases. The CDR3 loop is CASSVGDIGGTRNEQFF. DNA for the CDR3: TGTGCCAGCAGCGTAGGTGATATCGGTGGGACTAGAAATGAGCAGTTCTTC.

This clone was seen just once. J is TRBJ2-7 and V is TRBV6-1, with D possibly matching TRBD1 (6 bases). Germline values: CDR1 MNHNS, CDR2 SASEGT. Trimming shortened V by 2 bases and J by 2 bases, and 19 bases separated the two germline ends. The CDR3 spans 17 residues. The CDR3 sequence: CASSESLTTGLTYEQYF. The CDR3 DNA follows: TGTGCCAGCAGTGAATCCCTTACGACAGGCCTTACCTACGAGCAGTACTTC.

The chain has TRBV5-1 and TRBJ2-7; D is unclear. Trimming stripped 1 base from V and 2 bases from J, with 7 bases between. This CDR3 has 13 residues. Germline V gives CDR1 SGHRS, CDR2 YFSETQ. This CDR3 reads CASSLTQTYEQYF. CDR3 in DNA: TGCGCCAGCAGCTTGACACAGACCTACGAGCAGTACTTC.

This chain links TRBV7-2 with TRBJ2-7; no clear D. V shed 1 base and J shed 0 bases, with 4 bases lying between them. Germline-derived CDR1 and CDR2 are SGHTA and FQGNSA. This CDR3 has 13 residues. The CDR3 here is CASSLDSSYEQYF. The CDR3 DNA is TGTGCCAGCAGCTTAGATAGCTCCTACGAGCAGTACTTC.

The genes are TRBV5-1 and TRBJ2-3; D might be TRBD1 (5 bases). V lost 3 bases, J lost 1 base, and 9 bases lay in between. From germline, CDR1 is SGHRS and CDR2 YFSETQ. This CDR3 region has 14 residues. CDR3 coding DNA: TGCGCCAGCAGCTCTGCGACAGGCACAGATACGCAGTATTTT. As protein: CASSSATGTDTQYF.

CDR3: CASSQGQYQVETQYF. CDR3 nucleotides: TGCGCCAGCAGCCAAGGCCAGTATCAGGTGGAGACCCAGTACTTC. The rearrangement joins TRBV4-1 to TRBJ2-5; D not resolved. The CDR3 covers 15 residues. V was trimmed by 1 base and J by 5 bases, leaving 14 bases between them. Germline V CDR1 and CDR2: MGHRA, YSYEKL.

The V gene is TRBV19, the J gene TRBJ2-7, with D possibly TRBD1 on 6 matching bases. Germline assignment: CDR1 LNHDA and CDR2 SQIVND (reference sequence). This CDR3 has 13 residues. Trimming left V 5 bases short and J 6 bases short, with 14 bases between. In nucleotides, the CDR3 is TGTGCCAGTAGTGCAGGGGTTGGATTCGAGCAGTACTTC. This gives the protein CASSAGVGFEQYF.

This sequence joins TRBV7-9 and TRBJ2-3; 7 bases fit TRBD2. V lost 4 bases, J lost 2 bases, and 3 bases stayed unmatched. CDR3 length equals 14 residues. Germline values: CDR1 SEHNR, CDR2 FQNEAQ (reference sequence). The CDR3 DNA follows: TGTGCCAGCAGCTCGAGCGGGGCCACAGATACGCAGTATTTT. Amino acid sequence: CASSSSGATDTQYF.

CDR3 sequence: CASSDTLAGAGDTQYF. In nucleotides, the CDR3 is TGTGCCAGCAGCGATACCCTAGCGGGGGCAGGCGATACGCAGTATTTT. The rearrangement links TRBV4-2 to TRBJ2-3; 10 bases fit TRBD2. Germline V gene sequence: CDR1 LGHNA, CDR2 YNFKEQ. This CDR3 has 16 amino acids. V trimming: 5 bases; J trimming: 6 bases; junction bases outside the gene matches: 11.

The chain employs TRBV5-1 and TRBJ2-3, with 11 bases that match TRBD1. The CDR3 loop spans 15 amino acids. V gave up 4 bases and J gave up 5 bases; unmatched junction bases: 6. Germline V gene data show CDR1 as SGHRS and CDR2 as YFSETQ. The CDR3 nucleotides read TGCGCCAGCAGCGGTGGACAGGGGGCGGGAGATACGCAGTATTTT. Amino acids: CASSGGQGAGDTQYF.

This clone was detected only once. The V gene is TRBV7-2, the J gene TRBJ2-5; TRBD2 aligns across 9 bases. Germline-derived CDR1 and CDR2 are SGHTA and FQGNSA. The V and J ends lost 0 bases and 1 base, in that order; junction bases with no gene match: 12. This CDR3 has 19 residues. In nucleotides, the CDR3 is TGTGCCAGCAGCTTAGCAGTCGGAGGCGGGAGGGCCCCCCAAGAGACCCAGTACTTC. It codes for CASSLAVGGGRAPQETQYF.

V and J are TRBV6-5 and TRBJ1-1; possible D gene TRBD1, 5 bases. The CDR3 is 15 amino acids. Trimming left V 5 bases short and J 7 bases short, with 20 bases between. Germline V gene lookup returns CDR1 MNHEY and CDR2 SVGAGI. The CDR3 protein is CASSVMGGGLGEAFF. The CDR3 DNA is TGTGCCAGCAGTGTGATGGGGGGAGGACTAGGTGAAGCTTTCTTT.

The chain recombines TRBV6-6 with TRBJ2-5; TRBD2 agrees at 9 bases. The germline V gene encodes CDR1 MNHNY and CDR2 SVGAGI (reference sequence). With 5 bases clipped from V and 3 bases from J, the junction kept 4 bases outside the gene matches. The CDR3 totals 14 residues. CDR3 in DNA: TGTGCCAGCAGTCGTCCTAGCGGGAAAGAGACCCAGTACTTC. It yields the protein CASSRPSGKETQYF.

The rearrangement joins TRBV4-1 to TRBJ2-1, with TRBD2 matching 9 bases. Germline values: CDR1 MGHRA, CDR2 YSYEKL. This CDR3 has 16 residues. Trimming cost V 5 bases and J 9 bases; bases outside gene matches: 14. In DNA, the CDR3 is TGCGCCAGCAGCACCAGCACGGGCGGGGGGGCCGGTGAGCAGTTCTTC. Protein product: CASSTSTGGGAGEQFF.

V gene TRBV12-5 combines with J gene TRBJ2-1; TRBD2 agrees at 8 bases. V lost 9 bases to trimming and J lost 3 bases; unmatched junction nucleotides: 10. Germline V lookup: CDR1 LGHNT, CDR2 FRNRAP. The CDR3 totals 15 residues. CDR3 amino acids: CASQESSGHYNEQFF. The CDR3 DNA sequence: TGTGCTAGCCAAGAATCTAGCGGGCACTACAATGAGCAGTTCTTC. Looking up the rest from reference TRBV12-5 and TRBJ2-1 gives the full variable domain: DARVTQTPRHKVTEMGQEVTMRCQPILGHNTVFWYRQTMMQGLELLAYFRNRAPLDDSGMPKDRFSAEMPDATLATLKIQPSEPRDSAVYFCASQESSGHYNEQFFGPGTRLTVL.

The chain uses TRBV4-1 and TRBJ2-1; TRBD2 matches 7 bases. The V segment lost 0 bases and the J segment 9 bases; nucleotides outside the gene matches: 8. Germline values: CDR1 MGHRA, CDR2 YSYEKL. This CDR3 has 15 residues. The CDR3 here is CASSQERLGGVEQFF. In DNA, the CDR3 is TGCGCCAGCAGCCAAGAGAGGTTGGGGGGGGTTGAGCAGTTCTTC.

V and J are TRBV4-1 and TRBJ1-2; perhaps TRBD1 as D (6 bases). The CDR3 totals 15 residues. Per the germline V gene, CDR1 is MGHRA and CDR2 is YSYEKL. Trimming removed 7 bases from V and 4 bases from J, with 19 bases in between. The chain's CDR3 is CASTTLDSELYGYTF. The CDR3 coding sequence is TGCGCCAGCACCACTCTGGACAGCGAGCTCTATGGCTACACCTTC.

This chain connects TRBV9 to TRBJ1-1; possible D gene TRBD1, 5 bases. Germline loops: CDR1 SGDLS, CDR2 YYNGEE. CDR3 size: 14 residues. The V end lost 0 bases, the J end lost 5 bases, and 11 bases lay between the germline ends. CDR3 residues: CASSVVSGNTEAFF. DNA of the CDR3: TGTGCCAGCAGCGTAGTCTCAGGGAATACTGAAGCTTTCTTT.

J is TRBJ2-3 and V is TRBV19, with 11 bases aligning to TRBD2. The CDR3 is 16 residues long. CDR1 is LNHDA, CDR2 SQIVND, per germline (reference sequence). V lost 3 bases, J lost 3 bases, and 5 bases stayed unmatched. The CDR3 reads CASSMATSGVTDTQYF. The DNA for the CDR3 is TGTGCCAGTAGTATGGCGACTAGCGGGGTGACAGATACGCAGTATTTT.

This chain links TRBV29-1 with TRBJ2-7, with a tentative D call TRBD1 (6 bases). There are 11 residues in the CDR3. V shed 6 bases and J shed 6 bases, with 12 bases lying between them. Germline V gene sequence: CDR1 SQVTM, CDR2 ANQGSEA. DNA for the CDR3: TGCAGCGTCCGAACAGGGTCCGAGCAGTACTTC. It yields the protein CSVRTGSEQYF.

The chain recombines TRBV18 with TRBJ1-5; D perhaps matches TRBD1 (5 bases). V was trimmed by 4 bases and J by 0 bases, leaving 10 bases between them. The CDR3 runs to 15 residues. Germline CDR1 KGHSH, CDR2 LQKENI. CDR3 sequence: CASSRWTHSNQPQHF. The CDR3 DNA reads as TGTGCCAGCTCACGCTGGACACATAGCAATCAGCCCCAGCATTTT. Full variable domain (rest looked up from reference TRBV18 and TRBJ1-5): NAGVMQNPRHLVRRRGQEARLRCSPMKGHSHVYWYRQLPEEGLKFMVYLQKENIIDESGMPKERFSAEFPKEGPSILRIQQVVRGDSAAYFCASSRWTHSNQPQHFGDGTRLSIL.

The chain joins TRBV4-1 to TRBJ1-5; possibly TRBD1 for D (5 bases). Germline assignment: CDR1 MGHRA and CDR2 YSYEKL. The CDR3 runs 14 residues. The V end lost 0 bases, the J end lost 7 bases, and 10 bases lay between the germline ends. The CDR3: CASSQEGGVQPQHF. The CDR3 coding sequence is TGCGCCAGCAGCCAAGAGGGGGGGGTCCAGCCCCAGCATTTT.

J is TRBJ2-7 and V is TRBV14, with D possibly being TRBD2 (5 bases). The V end was cut by 4 bases, the J end by 2 bases, with 9 bases between. This CDR3 has 13 amino acids. Germline-derived CDR1 and CDR2 are SGHDN and FVKESK. The CDR3 loop is CASSLGRAYEQYF. The CDR3, as DNA: TGTGCCAGCAGCCTAGGGAGAGCCTACGAGCAGTACTTC.

The chain has TRBV27 and TRBJ2-1; TRBD2 is a possible D gene (6 bases). Looked up from germline, CDR1 is MNHEY and CDR2 is SMNVEV (reference sequence). Deletions cut 3 bases from V and 2 bases from J, with 14 bases between. The length of the CDR3 is 16 residues. CDR3 region: CASSFSISGAYNEQFF. The CDR3 coding sequence is TGTGCCAGCAGTTTCTCAATCTCGGGGGCCTACAATGAGCAGTTCTTC.

The genes are TRBV14 and TRBJ1-4; D might be TRBD1 (5 bases). Germline V gene lookup returns CDR1 SGHDN and CDR2 FVKESK. The CDR3 consists of 16 residues. Trimming took 4 bases from V and 6 from J, leaving 18 bases between them. CDR3 DNA: TGTGCCAGCAGCCGGGGCCAGGGCATGATGCATGAAAAACTGTTTTTT. Amino acid sequence: CASSRGQGMMHEKLFF.

V usage is TRBV2 and J usage is TRBJ2-3; TRBD2 aligns across 9 bases. The length of the CDR3 is 15 residues. V lost 7 bases, J lost 4 bases, and 9 bases stayed unmatched. The germline V gene encodes CDR1 SNHLY and CDR2 FYNNEI. The CDR3 coding sequence is TGTGCCAGCACCCCTCGCGCGGGGGGGCCAGATACGCAGTATTTT. This codes for CASTPRAGGPDTQYF.

The chain joins TRBV30 to TRBJ1-2; D gene ambiguous. Germline CDR1 GTSNPN, CDR2 SVGIG (reference sequence). This CDR3 is built from 10 residues. V lost 5 bases and J lost 4, with 5 bases in between. The CDR3 is CAWLSYGYTF. DNA of the CDR3: TGTGCCTGGTTGAGCTATGGCTACACCTTC.

This sequence joins TRBV19 and TRBJ2-7, with D tentatively TRBD2 (6 bases). CDR3 length: 12 amino acids. V lost 6 bases and J lost 3, with 9 bases in between. In germline, CDR1 is LNHDA, CDR2 SQIVND (reference sequence). The CDR3 loop is CASRTDYYEQYF. CDR3 DNA: TGTGCCAGTAGGACGGACTACTACGAGCAGTACTTC.

The chain employs TRBV7-2 and TRBJ2-4; D perhaps matches TRBD2 (6 bases). The ends were cut back, 0 bases at V and 7 bases at J, with 19 bases in the middle. The CDR3 runs to 17 residues. In germline, CDR1 is SGHTA, CDR2 FQGNSA. This CDR3 is CASSLALASSGYNIQYF. CDR3 nucleotides: TGTGCCAGCAGCTTAGCGCTAGCGTCTTCAGGTTACAACATTCAGTACTTC.

V usage is TRBV11-1 and J usage is TRBJ1-2, with D perhaps matching TRBD1 (6 bases). CDR3 length equals 15 residues. Per the germline V gene, CDR1 is SGHAT and CDR2 is FQDESV (reference sequence). The germline V and J ends were trimmed by 5 bases and 10 bases, with 23 bases remaining between them. CDR3 sequence reads: CASSPKRTAALSYTF. The CDR3 DNA follows: TGTGCCAGCAGCCCTAAGCGGACAGCCGCCTTGTCCTACACCTTC.

This chain uses TRBV2 with TRBJ2-3; 9 bases match TRBD2. The CDR3 loop spans 17 amino acids. Trimming took 2 bases from V and 3 from J; bases not matched to a gene: 9. Looked up from germline, CDR1 is SNHLY and CDR2 is FYNNEI. The CDR3 region has the DNA TGTGCCAGCAGTGAATGGGCTAGCGGGGCCCCGACAGATACGCAGTATTTT. This encodes CASSEWASGAPTDTQYF.